This TCR beta chain was profiled in a study of T cell responses to AZD1222 COVID-19 vaccine. Study-wide results and limits: CD4 TCRs covered the whole spike, strongest at regions 160-218 and 743-854.

The CDR3 has 13 amino acids. CDR1 LGHDT and CDR2 YNNKEL come from the germline V gene (reference sequence). V lost 4 bases to trimming and J lost 5 bases, with 11 bases between them. As to this clone: Its antigen is still unknown.

The method was immunoSEQ multiplex PCR; TCRdb's version includes in-frame clones alone and lacks a portion of them. The sample lists some 130,000 clones, around 90% occurring once. V gene TRBV3-1 (or the pseudogene TRBV3-2) combines with J gene TRBJ1-1, with D unresolved. The specimen comprised peripheral blood, sampled 28 days after the second AZD1222 dose. The receptor comes from an adult who received the AZD1222 COVID-19 vaccine. In nucleotides, the CDR3 is TGTGCCAGCAGCCCAGGCGGGAGGACTGAAGCTTTCTTT. Translation gives CASSPGGRTEAFF.